The sequence of this TCR beta chain was determined in a study of shared clonotypes between healthy human individuals. Study details: Used for every donor were three CD4 naive, three CD4 memory, two CD8 naive and one CD8 memory plate.

Generated by immunoSEQ multiplex PCR, the TCRdb table keeps only in-frame clones and is missing some. The data contain about 1.1 million clones, about 84% of them singletons. In regard to this clone: Its target is not known.

Study-wide findings and caveats: Clonotype sharing among donors, it was expected, would be affected by sequencing depth. Clonotype sharing across a few donors was observed for about 5.2% of naive CD4 clonotypes. The generation probabilities recorded for non-shared clonotypes fell below those of clonotypes shared by all four donors.

V dropped 0 bases and J dropped 0 bases, with 12 bases sitting between them. There are 18 residues in the CDR3. Germline V gives CDR1 MGHRA, CDR2 YSYEKL. The V and J genes are TRBV4-1 and TRBJ2-6; tentative D call: TRBD1 (6 bases). The sequenced sample consisted of memory CD4+ T cells from PBMCs. Subset noted: CD45RA-negative fraction. This TCR derives from a man aged 18 to 29 in good health. Some clones in this sample may be carry-over from other donors' samples. In DNA form, the CDR3 reads TGCGCCAGCAGCCAAGAAGTGACAGGCCACTCTGGGGCCAACGTCCTGACTTTC. Translation gives CASSQEVTGHSGANVLTF.